Below, 7 T cell receptor beta chains from the same sample are listed, as sequenced in a study of T cells expressing NK-cell markers. TCRdb re-called the 5' RACE reads and catalogs CDR3 proteins one per entry, DNA excluded. Here the sample table reports 160,000 or so distinct CDR3 sequences. The sample consisted of blood T cells: a sorted CD56 or NKG2C T cell subset, CD4+ or CD8+ T cells, or bulk PBMC T cells (not recorded which). Receptors originate from a woman aged 18 to 69 in good health.

V is TRBV4-1 and J is TRBJ2-5; TCRdb proposes TRBD2, but this gene call is untestable without DNA. Germline V gene sequence: CDR1 MGHRA, CDR2 YSYEKL. The CDR3 is 17 residues long. Here the CDR3 reads CASSLSWVAETQETQYF.

V gene TRBV5-1 combines with J gene TRBJ2-2. The CDR3 totals 14 residues. CDR1 SGHRS and CDR2 YFSETQ come from the germline V gene. The CDR3 loop reads CASSLTGNTGELFF.

The CDR3 here is CASRDLPSYSNQPQHF. The chain carries TRBV2 and TRBJ1-5. This CDR3 is 16 amino acids long. The germline V gene encodes CDR1 SNHLY and CDR2 FYNNEI.

This sequence joins TRBV28 and TRBJ2-2; TCRdb's D call, TRBD1, is unchecked because there is no DNA. The CDR3 is made up of 18 amino acids. From germline, CDR1 is MDHEN and CDR2 SYDVKM. CDR3 residues: CASRFRDRVHSNTGELFF.

The rearrangement links TRBV29-1 to TRBJ2-5; the TCRdb D gene call, TRBD2, has no DNA to confirm it. Germline V gene sequence: CDR1 SQVTM, CDR2 ANQGSEA. The CDR3 has 12 amino acids. The CDR3: CSVCFSPETQYF.

This chain connects TRBV24-1 to TRBJ2-3. This CDR3 is 12 amino acids long. Germline V lookup: CDR1 KGHDR, CDR2 SFDVKD. CDR3 sequence reads: CATSGETDTQYF.

The chain carries TRBV5-1 and TRBJ2-1; TCRdb gives TRBD2 as the D gene, but with no DNA this cannot be confirmed. In germline, CDR1 is SGHRS, CDR2 YFSETQ. The CDR3 loop spans 16 amino acids. This chain's CDR3 is CASSLGLADIYNEQFF.